The 27 T cell receptor beta chains below were found in one sample sequenced in a study of PD-1 blockade in mismatch repair-deficient tumors. Generated by immunoSEQ multiplex PCR, the TCRdb table keeps only in-frame clones and is missing some. The repertoire holds around 18,000 clones, with 84% as singletons. The sample here was PBMCs, taken less than 25 weeks after starting pembrolizumab. Every receptor here comes from an adult with mismatch repair-deficient cancer.

The J gene is TRBJ2-6, the V gene TRBV5-6; 10 nucleotides agree with TRBD1. The CDR3 extends over 19 amino acids. CDR1 is SGHDT, CDR2 YYEEEE, per germline. The V and J ends lost 3 bases and 1 base, in that order; junction bases with no gene match: 10. CDR3 protein: CASSSGTGDWRSGANVLTF. In DNA, the CDR3 is TGTGCCAGCAGCTCCGGGACAGGGGATTGGAGGTCTGGGGCCAACGTCCTGACTTTC.

V is TRBV7-3 and J is TRBJ1-1; perhaps TRBD1 as D (5 bases). The germline gives CDR1 SGHTA, CDR2 FQGTGA. The V end lost 6 bases, the J end lost 3 bases, and 11 bases lay between the germline ends. The CDR3 runs to 13 residues. CDR3 protein: CASSTGSYTEAFF. Here the CDR3 DNA reads TGTGCCAGCAGTACAGGTTCGTACACTGAAGCTTTCTTT.

This clone came up once. The chain employs TRBV12-2 and TRBJ2-5; whether TRBD2, the table's D call, matches the DNA was not checked. TRBV12-2 is a pseudogene locus. The CDR3 is 15 residues long. The CDR3 loop is CASRLPRTSGETQYF. The CDR3 DNA reads TGTGCAAGTCGCTTACCCCGGACTAGCGGAGAGACCCAGTACTTC.

Concerning this clone: Its ends do not fully match the called genes, so a read error is possible. This sequence joins TRBV5-5 and TRBJ1-5; no firm D call. The CDR3 length is 15 residues. The germline CDR1 and CDR2 sequences are SGHKS and YYEKEE (reference sequence). The CDR3 DNA follows: TGTGCCAGCACCTTGGGGTCAGTAAGAAATCAGCCCCAGCATTTT. Translating gives CASTLGSVRNQPQHF.

The gene calls are TRBV15 and TRBJ2-1; maybe TRBD1 (6 bases). CDR1 LNHNV and CDR2 YYDKDF come from the germline V gene (reference sequence). The CDR3 has 15 amino acids. The ends were cut back, 1 base at V and 5 bases at J, with 12 bases in the middle. CDR3 bases: TGTGCCACCAGCAGAGGTGGGGGCTTCAACAATGAGCAGTTCTTC. Its protein is CATSRGGGFNNEQFF.

This sequence joins TRBV10-3 and TRBJ2-7, with D unclear. The V gene lost 10 bases and the J gene lost 3 bases, with 13 bases spanning the gap. Germline V gene data show CDR1 as ENHRY and CDR2 as SYGVKD. The CDR3 has 12 residues. The chain's CDR3 is CATRESYYEQYF. The CDR3 DNA reads TGTGCCACCAGAGAGTCATACTACGAGCAGTACTTC.

The V and J genes are TRBV9 and TRBJ2-7, with 11 positions matching TRBD2. J was trimmed by 4 bases and V by 6 bases; bases with no gene match: 9. There are 15 residues in the CDR3. The V gene's germline CDR1 is SGDLS and CDR2 YYNGEE. The CDR3 DNA reads as TGTGCCAGCATCCCTTCTAGCGGGAGGAGGTACGAGCAGTACTTC. This encodes CASIPSSGRRYEQYF.

The rearrangement joins TRBV7-9 to TRBJ1-4, with 8 bases aligning to TRBD1. The CDR3 is made up of 15 amino acids. CDR1 and CDR2 (germline): SEHNR, FQNEAQ (reference sequence). Trimming cost V 5 bases and J 6 bases; bases outside gene matches: 8. CDR3 protein: CASSLTTGGDEKLFF. CDR3 sequence (DNA): TGTGCCAGCAGCCTAACTACAGGGGGTGATGAAAAACTGTTTTTT.

In the case of this clone: The sample carries other DNA sequences with the same CDR3. The rearrangement uses TRBV5-1 and TRBJ2-7, with 8 positions matching TRBD2. CDR1 is SGHRS, CDR2 YFSETQ, per germline. The CDR3 is 16 amino acids. J gave up 0 bases and V 5 bases, and 10 bases lay outside the gene matches. CDR3 residues: CASSSGTSWSSYEQYF. The DNA of the CDR3 is TGCGCCAGCAGTTCCGGGACTAGTTGGAGCTCCTACGAGCAGTACTTC.

This clone has just one count. This sequence joins TRBV7-8 and TRBJ1-1; 9 bases fit TRBD1. V gave up 4 bases and J gave up 4 bases; unmatched junction bases: 4. The CDR3 runs to 14 residues. From germline, CDR1 is SGHVS and CDR2 FQNEAQ. CDR3 region: CASSSGTGFTEAFF. In DNA, the CDR3 is TGTGCCAGCAGCTCCGGGACAGGGTTCACTGAAGCTTTCTTT. Together with reference TRBV7-8 and TRBJ1-1, the CDR3 gives the full variable domain: GAGVSQSPRYKVAKRGQDVALRCDPISGHVSLFWYQQALGQGPEFLTYFQNEAQLDKSGLPSDRFFAERPEGSVSTLKIQRTQQEDSAVYLCASSSGTGFTEAFFGQGTRLTVV.

This rearrangement joins TRBV6-1 to TRBJ1-2, with a possible D match to TRBD1 (5 bases). The CDR3 extends over 15 amino acids. V was cut by 0 bases and J by 0 bases, with 8 bases left in between. The germline CDR1 and CDR2 sequences are MNHNS and SASEGT. This chain's CDR3 is CASSEAQGPNYGYTF. CDR3 in DNA: TGTGCCAGCAGTGAAGCGCAGGGCCCTAACTATGGCTACACCTTC.

The chain employs TRBV7-9 and TRBJ2-5; TRBD2 agrees at 7 bases. The CDR3 extends over 13 amino acids. Germline V gene lookup returns CDR1 SEHNR and CDR2 FQNEAQ (reference sequence). With V trimmed by 3 bases and J by 4 bases, 2 bases remained unmatched. CDR3 region: CASSLGLLETQYF. Written as DNA, the CDR3 is TGTGCCAGCAGCTTGGGACTACTAGAGACCCAGTACTTC.

The genes are TRBV5-1 and TRBJ2-1; TRBD2 aligns across 7 bases. Germline V gene sequence: CDR1 SGHRS, CDR2 YFSETQ. This CDR3 spans 16 amino acids. V was clipped by 3 bases and J by 0 bases; unmatched bases: 6. The CDR3 bases are TGCGCCAGCAGCTCCCCTAGCGGTGCCTCCTACAATGAGCAGTTCTTC. This sequence encodes CASSSPSGASYNEQFF.

The chain combines TRBV7-6 with TRBJ2-7; 10 nucleotides align to TRBD2. CDR1 is SGHVS and CDR2 is FNYEAQ in the germline V gene. The CDR3 contains 15 residues. With 6 bases clipped from V and 7 bases from J, the junction kept 12 bases outside the gene matches. The CDR3, as DNA: TGTGCCAGCAGTTTACATGGGACTAGCGCAAGGGAGCAGTACTTC. Translating it yields CASSLHGTSAREQYF.

This sequence joins TRBV5-1 and TRBJ1-2; the D gene is possibly TRBD1 (5 bases). Trimming cost V 2 bases and J 6 bases, with 14 bases left between them. There are 14 residues in the CDR3. Germline V gene sequence: CDR1 SGHRS, CDR2 YFSETQ. The CDR3 sequence is CASSFTRERDGYTF. CDR3 coding DNA: TGCGCCAGCAGCTTCACCAGGGAAAGGGATGGCTACACCTTC.

Points on this clone: Other DNA sequences in this sample translate to the same CDR3. V is TRBV28 and J is TRBJ2-7; D is perhaps TRBD2 (6 bases). The length of the CDR3 is 14 residues. CDR1 MDHEN and CDR2 SYDVKM come from the germline V gene. Trimming removed 3 bases at V and 6 bases at J, with 15 bases between. CDR3 nucleotides: TGTGCCAGCAGTTTCCCGGGGGTGGGGCGCGAGCAGTACTTC. This encodes CASSFPGVGREQYF.

This clone has only one observation. The V gene is TRBV4-2, the J gene TRBJ2-1, with 11 bases that match TRBD2. The CDR3 consists of 16 residues. V dropped 3 bases and J dropped 8; count of bases not matched to a gene: 9. Germline lookup yields CDR1 LGHNA and CDR2 YNFKEQ. For the CDR3, the DNA is TGTGCCAGCAGCCACATAGCGGGAGGGCCCTCATATGAGCAGTTCTTC. This translates into CASSHIAGGPSYEQFF.

The genes are TRBV29-1 and TRBJ2-5; a possible D gene is TRBD1 (5 bases). This CDR3 is 14 amino acids long. From germline, CDR1 is SQVTM and CDR2 ANQGSEA. Trimming shortened V by 1 base and J by 5 bases, and 14 bases separated the two germline ends. The CDR3 sequence: CSVEADAGWETQYF. The DNA of the CDR3 is TGCAGCGTTGAAGCAGACGCAGGGTGGGAGACCCAGTACTTC.

This chain links TRBV7-8 with TRBJ2-1; 7 positions agree with TRBD2. The CDR3 is 15 residues long. V was pared by 1 base and J by 3 bases, with 3 bases of the junction left unmatched. Germline values: CDR1 SGHVS, CDR2 FQNEAQ. CDR3 nucleotide sequence: TGTGCCAGCAGCTTAGGGACTAGTTTCTACAATGAGCAGTTCTTC. It encodes CASSLGTSFYNEQFF.

V usage is TRBV7-9 and J usage is TRBJ2-5; TRBD1 matches at 8 bases. J was trimmed by 2 bases and V by 4 bases; bases with no gene match: 3. CDR3 length: 14 residues. Looked up from germline, CDR1 is SEHNR and CDR2 is FQNEAQ (reference sequence). CDR3 nucleotide sequence: TGTGCCAGCAGCTGGACAGGGCCGCAAGAGACCCAGTACTTC. Its protein is CASSWTGPQETQYF.

V is TRBV5-1 and J is TRBJ2-1; 9 nucleotides align to TRBD2. This CDR3 region has 16 residues. Germline V lookup: CDR1 SGHRS, CDR2 YFSETQ. V gave up 1 base and J gave up 10 bases; unmatched junction bases: 12. Here the CDR3 DNA reads TGCGCCAGCAGCTTGCTGGCTACTAGCGGGTATGAAGAGCAGTTCTTC. It encodes CASSLLATSGYEEQFF.

The rearrangement uses TRBV10-2 and TRBJ1-2; D remains unclear. The CDR3 runs 14 residues. The ends were cut back, 1 base at V and 4 bases at J, with 10 bases in the middle. Germline V gene data show CDR1 as WSHSY and CDR2 as SAAADI. Written as DNA, the CDR3 is TGCGCCAGCAGTGAGTTGGTGCGCGGCTATGGCTACACCTTC. Its translation: CASSELVRGYGYTF.

To note about this clone: One end of the junction does not line up with germline, which may come from a read error. CDR3 sequence (DNA): TGTGCCAGCAGTCAAGGAACAGTTTATAGCAATCAGCCCCAGCATTTT. It codes for CASSQGTVYSNQPQHF. The gene calls are TRBV4-2 and TRBJ1-5; D uncertain. The CDR3 is 16 residues long. Germline CDR1 LGHNA, CDR2 YNFKEQ.

This chain uses TRBV11-1 with TRBJ2-1; TRBD1 is a possible D gene (6 bases). The germline V gene encodes CDR1 SGHAT and CDR2 FQDESV (reference sequence). The CDR3 sequence is 16 residues long. Trimming pared 2 bases from V and 4 bases from J, leaving 15 bases between. For the CDR3, the DNA is TGTGCCAGCAGCTTACGCCAGGGGTCCCTTTACAATGAGCAGTTCTTC. Protein sequence: CASSLRQGSLYNEQFF.

The chain is built from TRBV7-8 and TRBJ2-1, with 8 bases lining up with TRBD1. The CDR3 spans 14 residues. After removal of 6 bases from V and 6 bases from J, the junction contained 7 bases not matched to a gene. Germline CDR1 and CDR2: SGHVS and FQNEAQ. The CDR3 is CASSKTGVINEQFF. CDR3 coding DNA: TGTGCCAGCAGTAAGACAGGGGTGATCAATGAGCAGTTCTTC.

The CDR3 sequence: CASSLRDNQPQHF. The CDR3 bases are TGTGCCAGCAGTTTGCGGGACAATCAGCCCCAGCATTTT. The chain recombines TRBV27 with TRBJ1-5; no reliable D call. The germline CDR1 and CDR2 sequences are MNHEY and SMNVEV (reference sequence). The CDR3 totals 13 residues. Between the trimmed V and J ends, which lost 3 bases and 3 bases, there was a span of 6 bases.

V usage is TRBV28 and J usage is TRBJ1-3; 7 nucleotides align to TRBD1. This CDR3 is 16 amino acids long. Losses at the gene ends were 6 bases for V and 4 bases for J; bases not matched to a gene: 12. Germline V gives CDR1 MDHEN, CDR2 SYDVKM. As DNA, the CDR3 is TGTGCCAGCAGGATACTTACAGGGGCCTCAGGAAACACCATATATTTT. Residues: CASRILTGASGNTIYF.